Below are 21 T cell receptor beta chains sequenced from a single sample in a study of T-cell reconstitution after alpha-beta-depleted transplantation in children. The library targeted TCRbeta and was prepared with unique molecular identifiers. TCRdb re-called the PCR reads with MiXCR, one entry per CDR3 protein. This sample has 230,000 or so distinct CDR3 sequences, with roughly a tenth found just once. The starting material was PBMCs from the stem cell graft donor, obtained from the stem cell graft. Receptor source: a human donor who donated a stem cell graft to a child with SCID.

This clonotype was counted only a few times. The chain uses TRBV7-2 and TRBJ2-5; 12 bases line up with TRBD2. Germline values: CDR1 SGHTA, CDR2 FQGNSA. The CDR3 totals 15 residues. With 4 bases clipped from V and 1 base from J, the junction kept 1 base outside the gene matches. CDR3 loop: CASSSTSGGQETQYF. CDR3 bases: TGTGCCAGCAGCTCGACTAGCGGGGGCCAAGAGACCCAGTACTTC.

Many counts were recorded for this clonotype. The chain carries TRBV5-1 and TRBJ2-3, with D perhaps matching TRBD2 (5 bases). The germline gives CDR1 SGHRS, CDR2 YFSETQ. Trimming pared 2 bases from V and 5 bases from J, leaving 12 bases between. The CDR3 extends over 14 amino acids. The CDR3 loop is CASSFEGEVDTQYF. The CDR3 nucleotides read TGCGCCAGCAGCTTTGAGGGTGAGGTAGATACGCAGTATTTT.

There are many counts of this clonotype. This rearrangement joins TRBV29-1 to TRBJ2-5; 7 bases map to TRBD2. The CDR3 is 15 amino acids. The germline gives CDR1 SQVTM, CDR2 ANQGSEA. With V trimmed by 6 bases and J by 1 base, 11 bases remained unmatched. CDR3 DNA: TGCAGCGTCCCTTCGAGCGGGGCCCTCCAAGAGACCCAGTACTTC. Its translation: CSVPSSGALQETQYF. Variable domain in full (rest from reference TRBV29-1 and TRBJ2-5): SAVISQKPSRDICQRGTSLTIQCQVDSQVTMMFWYRQQPGQSLTLIATANQGSEATYESGFVIDKFPISRPNLTFSTLTVSNMSPEDSSIYLCSVPSSGALQETQYFGPGTRLLVL.

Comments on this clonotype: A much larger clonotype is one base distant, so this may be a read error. The CDR3 region has the DNA TGTGCCAGCAGCTTACAGGGGTGGTACGAGCAGTCCTTC. This gives the protein CASSLQGWYEQSF. The rearrangement uses TRBV7-9 and TRBJ2-7, with D possibly TRBD1 on 6 matching bases. The CDR3 loop spans 13 amino acids. Germline CDR1 and CDR2: SEHNR and FQNEAQ (reference sequence).

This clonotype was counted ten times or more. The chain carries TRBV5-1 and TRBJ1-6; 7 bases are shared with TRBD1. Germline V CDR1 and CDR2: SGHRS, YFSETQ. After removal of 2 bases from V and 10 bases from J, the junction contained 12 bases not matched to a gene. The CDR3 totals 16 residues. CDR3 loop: CASSFSGQETGSPLHF. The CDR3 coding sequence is TGCGCCAGCAGCTTTTCAGGACAGGAGACAGGGTCACCCCTCCACTTT.

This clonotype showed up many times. CDR3 nucleotide sequence: TGTGCCAGCAGCCTAACCCCGGGACAAAGTTATGGCTACACCTTC. As protein: CASSLTPGQSYGYTF. The chain links TRBV5-8 to TRBJ1-2; D may be TRBD1 (6 bases). V was pared by 4 bases and J by 5 bases, with 18 bases between. Per germline, CDR1 SGHTS and CDR2 YDEGEE. The CDR3 sequence is 15 residues long.

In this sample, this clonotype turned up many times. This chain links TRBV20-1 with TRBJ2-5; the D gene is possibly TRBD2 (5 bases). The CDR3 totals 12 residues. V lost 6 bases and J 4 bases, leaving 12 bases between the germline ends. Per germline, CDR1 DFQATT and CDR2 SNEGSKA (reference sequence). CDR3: CSATNRGETQYF. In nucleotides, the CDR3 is TGCAGTGCAACGAACCGGGGAGAGACCCAGTACTTC.

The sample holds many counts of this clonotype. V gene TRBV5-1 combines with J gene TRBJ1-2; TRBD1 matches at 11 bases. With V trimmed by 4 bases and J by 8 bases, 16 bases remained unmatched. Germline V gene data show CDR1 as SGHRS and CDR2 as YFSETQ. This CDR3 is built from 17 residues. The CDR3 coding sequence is TGCGCCAGCAGCCTGATATTTCGGACAGGGGGCGCGGGGGGCTACACCTTC. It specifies CASSLIFRTGGAGGYTF.

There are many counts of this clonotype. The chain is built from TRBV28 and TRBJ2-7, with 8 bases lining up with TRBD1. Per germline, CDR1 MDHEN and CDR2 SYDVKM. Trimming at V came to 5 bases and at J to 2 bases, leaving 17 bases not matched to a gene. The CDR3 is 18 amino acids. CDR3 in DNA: TGTGCCAGCAGTGCCTCCTTCAGGGGGCGCGATCCCACCTACGAGCAGTACTTC. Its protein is CASSASFRGRDPTYEQYF.

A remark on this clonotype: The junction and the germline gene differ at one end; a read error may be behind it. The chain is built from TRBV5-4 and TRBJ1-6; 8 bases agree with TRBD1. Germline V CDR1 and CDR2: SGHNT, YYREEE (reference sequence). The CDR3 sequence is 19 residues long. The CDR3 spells CAGSCFVSGTGSYNSPLHF. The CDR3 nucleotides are TGTGCCGGCAGCTGCTTTGTTTCGGGGACAGGCTCCTATAATTCACCCCTCCACTTT.

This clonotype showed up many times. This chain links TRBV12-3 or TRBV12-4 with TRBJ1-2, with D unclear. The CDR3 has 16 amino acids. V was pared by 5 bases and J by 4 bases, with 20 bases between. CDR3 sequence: CASSNHIRLGSYGYTF. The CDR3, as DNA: TGTGCCAGCAGTAATCACATCAGGTTGGGATCCTATGGCTACACCTTC.

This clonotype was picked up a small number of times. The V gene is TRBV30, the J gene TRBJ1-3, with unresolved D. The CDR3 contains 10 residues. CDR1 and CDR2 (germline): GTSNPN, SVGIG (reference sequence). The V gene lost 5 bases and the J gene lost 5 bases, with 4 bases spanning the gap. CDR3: CAWERNTIYF. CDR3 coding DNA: TGTGCCTGGGAAAGAAACACCATATATTTT.

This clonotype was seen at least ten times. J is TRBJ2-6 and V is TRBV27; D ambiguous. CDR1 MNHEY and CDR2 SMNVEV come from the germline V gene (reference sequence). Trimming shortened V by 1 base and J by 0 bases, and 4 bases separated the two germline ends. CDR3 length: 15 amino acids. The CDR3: CASSLYLSGANVLTF. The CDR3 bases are TGTGCCAGCAGTTTATACCTCTCTGGGGCCAACGTCCTGACTTTC.

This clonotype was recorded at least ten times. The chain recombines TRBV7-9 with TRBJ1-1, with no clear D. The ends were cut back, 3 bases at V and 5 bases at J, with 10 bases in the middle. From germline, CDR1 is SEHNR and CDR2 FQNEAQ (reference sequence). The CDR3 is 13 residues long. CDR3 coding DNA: TGTGCCAGCAGCTTGGGTATAAGGACTGAAGCTTTCTTT. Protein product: CASSLGIRTEAFF.

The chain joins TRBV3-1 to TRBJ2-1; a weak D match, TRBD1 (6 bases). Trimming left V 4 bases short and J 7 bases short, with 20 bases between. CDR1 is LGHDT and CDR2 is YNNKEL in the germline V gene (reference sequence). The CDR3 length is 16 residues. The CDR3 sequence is CASSPLGSKRGNEQFF. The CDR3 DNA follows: TGTGCCAGCAGCCCACTTGGAAGTAAAAGGGGGAATGAGCAGTTCTTC.

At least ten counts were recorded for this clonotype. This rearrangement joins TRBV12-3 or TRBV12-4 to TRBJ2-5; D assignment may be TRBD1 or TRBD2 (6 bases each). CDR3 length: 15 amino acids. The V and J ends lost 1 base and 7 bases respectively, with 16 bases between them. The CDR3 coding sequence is TGTGCCAGCAGTTTAGAGGGGGGACAAGGGTGGACCCAGTACTTC. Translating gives CASSLEGGQGWTQYF.

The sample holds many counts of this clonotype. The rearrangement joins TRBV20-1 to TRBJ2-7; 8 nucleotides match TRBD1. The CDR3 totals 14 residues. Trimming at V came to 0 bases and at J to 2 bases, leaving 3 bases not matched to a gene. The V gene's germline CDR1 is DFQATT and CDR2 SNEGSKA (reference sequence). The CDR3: CSARDRGLPYEQYF. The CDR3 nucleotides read TGCAGTGCTAGAGACAGGGGGCTCCCCTACGAGCAGTACTTC.

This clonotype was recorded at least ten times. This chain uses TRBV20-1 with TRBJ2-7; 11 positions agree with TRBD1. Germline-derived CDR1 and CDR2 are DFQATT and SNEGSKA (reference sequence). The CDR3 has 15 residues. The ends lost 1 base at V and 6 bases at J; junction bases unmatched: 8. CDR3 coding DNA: TGCAGTGCTAGAGGCACCGGGACAGGGGGAAGCGAGCAGTACTTC. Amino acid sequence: CSARGTGTGGSEQYF.

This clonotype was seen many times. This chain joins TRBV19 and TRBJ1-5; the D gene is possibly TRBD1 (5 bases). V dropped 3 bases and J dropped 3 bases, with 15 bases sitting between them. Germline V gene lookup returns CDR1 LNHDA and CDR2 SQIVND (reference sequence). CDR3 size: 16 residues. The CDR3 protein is CASSITSQGPNQPQHF. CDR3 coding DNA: TGTGCCAGTAGTATTACCTCCCAGGGACCCAATCAGCCCCAGCATTTT.

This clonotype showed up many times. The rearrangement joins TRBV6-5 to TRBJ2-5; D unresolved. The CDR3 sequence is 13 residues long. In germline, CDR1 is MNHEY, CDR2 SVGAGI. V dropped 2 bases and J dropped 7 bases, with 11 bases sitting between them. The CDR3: CASSYLSLGTQYF. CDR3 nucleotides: TGTGCCAGCAGTTACCTGAGTTTGGGGACCCAGTACTTC.

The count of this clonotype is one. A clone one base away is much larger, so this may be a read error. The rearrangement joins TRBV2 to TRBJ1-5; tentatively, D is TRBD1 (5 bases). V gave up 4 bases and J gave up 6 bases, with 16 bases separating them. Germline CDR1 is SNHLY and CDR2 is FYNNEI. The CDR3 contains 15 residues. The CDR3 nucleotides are TGTGCCAGCAGTGCCGTCGGGGCAAAATGTCAGCCCCAGCATTTT. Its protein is CASSAVGAKCQPQHF.